This passage covers 32 T cell receptor beta chains from one sample sequenced in a study of shared clonotypes between healthy human individuals. The protocol was immunoSEQ multiplex PCR, while the TCRdb copy is restricted to in-frame clones and leaves out a portion. Of around 1,900,000 clones listed, approximately 92% were seen once; the top ten hold over 1.5%. It was CD45RO-negative cells, positively selected for CCR7, that made up naive CD8 cells, with terminally differentiated effector memory CD45RA+ cells excluded. The sample taken for sequencing was naive CD8+ T cells from PBMCs. The receptors were sampled from a man aged 18 to 35 in good health. Some clones in this sample may be carry-over from other donors' samples.

J is TRBJ2-1 and V is TRBV4-3; a possible D gene is TRBD2 (5 bases). CDR3 size: 14 residues. Deletions cut 4 bases from V and 8 bases from J, with 15 bases between. Germline V CDR1 and CDR2: LGHNA, YSLEER. CDR3 loop: CASSLGFGGDEQFF. In DNA, the CDR3 is TGCGCCAGCAGCCTGGGTTTCGGAGGCGATGAGCAGTTCTTC.

The V call is TRBV7-2, the J call TRBJ2-7, with 7 nucleotides matching TRBD2. The CDR3 extends over 17 amino acids. Germline CDR1 reads SGHTA; CDR2 reads FQGNSA. With V trimmed by 5 bases and J by 6 bases, 19 bases remained unmatched. The DNA of the CDR3 is TGTGCCAGCAGCCGTATAGCGGTCCGGGAGGCCCTCTCCGAGCAGTACTTC. The encoded protein is CASSRIAVREALSEQYF. Supplemented by reference TRBV7-2 and TRBJ2-7, the full variable domain reads GAGVSQSPSNKVTEKGKDVELRCDPISGHTALYWYRQSLGQGLEFLIYFQGNSAPDKSGLPSDRFSAERTGGSVSTLTIQRTQQEDSAVYLCASSRIAVREALSEQYFGPGTRLTVT.

The CDR3 loop reads CASGIRFGQQYF. The CDR3 DNA follows: TGTGCCAGCGGAATCCGCTTCGGTCAGCAGTACTTC. The gene calls are TRBV27 and TRBJ2-7; no definite D call. Germline V gene data show CDR1 as MNHEY and CDR2 as SMNVEV (reference sequence). CDR3 length equals 12 residues. Between the trimmed V and J ends, which lost 8 bases and 8 bases, there was a span of 16 bases.

The gene calls are TRBV29-1 and TRBJ1-2, with D unclear. Between the trimmed V and J ends, which lost 3 bases and 3 bases, there was a span of 11 bases. This CDR3 has 13 amino acids. Looked up from germline, CDR1 is SQVTM and CDR2 is ANQGSEA. In DNA, the CDR3 is TGCAGCGTTGATGGGCAGCTCGACTATGGCTACACCTTC. Its translation is CSVDGQLDYGYTF.

The chain uses TRBV7-9 and TRBJ1-5; 7 bases fit TRBD1. The junction had 6 bases not matched to a gene; V was cut back by 3 bases and J by 4 bases. Germline CDR1 is SEHNR and CDR2 is FQNEAQ (reference sequence). This CDR3 has 15 residues. This CDR3 reads CASSFTTGDNQPQHF. The CDR3 region has the DNA TGTGCCAGCAGCTTCACCACAGGGGATAATCAGCCCCAGCATTTT.

The CDR3: CASSLTSPEPIKDYGYTF. The CDR3 DNA follows: TGTGCCAGCTCACTTACGAGCCCCGAACCAATAAAGGACTATGGCTACACCTTC. The J gene is TRBJ1-2, the V gene TRBV18; D unresolved. Germline CDR1 KGHSH, CDR2 LQKENI. The CDR3 sequence is 18 residues long. Deletions cut 4 bases from V and 3 bases from J, with 24 bases between.

The rearrangement joins TRBV5-8 to TRBJ2-7; 9 nucleotides match TRBD1. There are 15 residues in the CDR3. Germline V lookup: CDR1 SGHTS, CDR2 YDEGEE. Trimming cost V 4 bases and J 9 bases; bases outside gene matches: 14. CDR3 DNA: TGTGCCAGCAGCCGCCGAGGGACAGGGTTTCGCGGGCAGTACTTC. Its protein product is CASSRRGTGFRGQYF.

Comments on this clone: A read error may explain this, as a much larger clone is one base away. Other nucleotide sequences from this sample produce the same CDR3. Written as DNA, the CDR3 is TGTGCCAGCAGCTTAGGCACTGAAGCTTTCTTT. It translates to CASSLGTEAFF. The chain employs TRBV5-6 and TRBJ1-1; no clear D. Germline CDR1 reads SGHDT; CDR2 reads YYEEEE. The V end lost 2 bases, the J end lost 4 bases, and 3 bases lay between the germline ends. CDR3 length: 11 residues.

V usage is TRBV7-9 and J usage is TRBJ2-4; D not resolved. This CDR3 has 15 amino acids. With 6 bases removed from V and 3 bases from J, the gap between germline ends came to 15 bases. Germline lookup yields CDR1 SEHNR and CDR2 FQNEAQ (reference sequence). CDR3 loop: CASRPHVGLKNIQYF. The DNA for the CDR3 is TGTGCCAGCAGACCCCATGTCGGGCTCAAAAACATTCAGTACTTC.

In its sample, this clone was seen once. This chain connects TRBV30 to TRBJ2-1; 7 positions agree with TRBD1. This CDR3 contains 17 residues. Germline V gene sequence: CDR1 GTSNPN, CDR2 SVGIG (reference sequence). V shed 4 bases, J shed 5 bases, and the junction held 17 bases outside the gene matches. In DNA form, the CDR3 reads TGTGCCTGGACTAGTCTTTATGGGACAGAGATCAACAATGAGCAGTTCTTC. Amino acid sequence: CAWTSLYGTEINNEQFF.

A note on this clone: The same CDR3 is also encoded by other DNA sequences in this sample. The chain recombines TRBV27 with TRBJ2-1, with TRBD2 matching over 11 bases. The CDR3 consists of 16 residues. CDR1 is MNHEY and CDR2 is SMNVEV in the germline V gene (reference sequence). J lost 4 bases, V lost 6 bases, and 8 bases had no gene match. Here the CDR3 reads CASSLLGLAEYNEQFF. In DNA form, the CDR3 reads TGTGCCAGCAGCCTCCTGGGACTAGCGGAATACAATGAGCAGTTCTTC.

Remarks on this clone: This same CDR3 is encoded by further DNA sequences in the sample. The genes are TRBV28 and TRBJ2-7; 7 bases match TRBD2. J lost 0 bases, V lost 3 bases, and 2 bases had no gene match. The CDR3 totals 14 residues. Germline V CDR1 and CDR2: MDHEN, SYDVKM. CDR3 DNA: TGTGCCAGCAGTTTTGGCGGGAGCTCCTACGAGCAGTACTTC. This encodes CASSFGGSSYEQYF. Complete variable domain (other parts from reference TRBV28 and TRBJ2-7): DVKVTQSSRYLVKRTGEKVFLECVQDMDHENMFWYRQDPGLGLRLIYFSYDVKMKEKGDIPEGYSVSREKKERFSLILESASTNQTSMYLCASSFGGSSYEQYFGPGTRLTVT.

The chain recombines TRBV7-2 with TRBJ1-2, with a tentative D call TRBD1 (6 bases). CDR1 and CDR2 from the germline V gene are SGHTA and FQGNSA. V gave up 7 bases and J gave up 4 bases, with 19 bases separating them. The CDR3 is 15 amino acids. The CDR3 nucleotides are TGTGCCAGCACCCTTCCTGGGGGCCGAAGCTATGGCTACACCTTC. It codes for CASTLPGGRSYGYTF.

V is TRBV2 and J is TRBJ2-7, with a possible D match to TRBD1 (6 bases). The CDR3 consists of 15 residues. Germline V gene sequence: CDR1 SNHLY, CDR2 FYNNEI. Trimming pared 6 bases from V and 0 bases from J, leaving 15 bases between. The CDR3 DNA sequence: TGTGCCAGCAGAGTCCGGACAGAGAGCTCCTACGAGCAGTACTTC. Amino acids: CASRVRTESSYEQYF.

CDR3 sequence reads: CASSLFLWDRGVEQYF. Here the CDR3 DNA reads TGTGCCAGCAGCTTATTCCTATGGGACAGGGGGGTCGAGCAGTACTTC. The chain combines TRBV7-9 with TRBJ2-7; TRBD1 agrees at 11 bases. After removal of 2 bases from V and 6 bases from J, the junction contained 9 bases not matched to a gene. The CDR3 is 16 residues long. Germline CDR1 and CDR2: SEHNR and FQNEAQ (reference sequence).

The chain is built from TRBV27 and TRBJ2-7; 8 positions agree with TRBD2. With 5 bases clipped from V and 6 bases from J, the junction kept 6 bases outside the gene matches. Germline-derived CDR1 and CDR2 are MNHEY and SMNVEV (reference sequence). This CDR3 contains 13 residues. Written as DNA, the CDR3 is TGTGCCAGCAGTCTGGGGACTAGAGGCGAGCAGTACTTC. Amino acids: CASSLGTRGEQYF.

The chain joins TRBV9 to TRBJ2-7, with 8 positions matching TRBD2. From germline, CDR1 is SGDLS and CDR2 YYNGEE. V lost 4 bases and J lost 2; bases outside the gene matches: 8. The CDR3 length is 15 residues. CDR3 region: CASSHGGDITYEQYF. For the CDR3, the DNA is TGTGCCAGCAGCCACGGGGGGGACATTACCTACGAGCAGTACTTC.

The rearrangement links TRBV29-1 to TRBJ2-3; 10 positions match TRBD2. There are 15 residues in the CDR3. The germline V gene has CDR1 SQVTM and CDR2 ANQGSEA. V lost 7 bases to trimming and J lost 2 bases; unmatched junction nucleotides: 9. CDR3 sequence (DNA): TGCAGCGCCAAGAGGACTAGCGGACTCACAGATACGCAGTATTTT. Encoded protein: CSAKRTSGLTDTQYF.

The chain has TRBV5-1 and TRBJ2-5; 10 nucleotides line up with TRBD2. CDR3 length: 16 residues. V dropped 2 bases and J dropped 5; count of bases not matched to a gene: 9. The germline gives CDR1 SGHRS, CDR2 YFSETQ. CDR3 residues: CASSFRQREGPETQYF. The CDR3 DNA reads TGCGCCAGCAGCTTCAGACAGCGGGAGGGCCCCGAGACCCAGTACTTC.

This chain uses TRBV5-4 with TRBJ2-7, with D hard to call. Germline V lookup: CDR1 SGHNT, CDR2 YYREEE (reference sequence). This CDR3 has 15 residues. Trimming took 3 bases from V and 3 from J, leaving 16 bases between them. The CDR3 sequence is CASSYWPPNLYEQYF. Written as DNA, the CDR3 is TGTGCCAGCAGCTACTGGCCCCCCAACCTCTACGAGCAGTACTTC. The full variable domain, rest sourced from reference TRBV5-4 and TRBJ2-7, is ETGVTQSPTHLIKTRGQQVTLRCSSQSGHNTVSWYQQALGQGPQFIFQYYREEENGRGNFPPRFSGLQFPNYSSELNVNALELDDSALYLCASSYWPPNLYEQYFGPGTRLTVT.

The chain couples TRBV2 to TRBJ1-4, with D hard to call. This CDR3 has 17 amino acids. V was clipped by 6 bases and J by 4 bases, with 21 bases between them. Germline lookup yields CDR1 SNHLY and CDR2 FYNNEI. In nucleotides, the CDR3 is TGTGCCAGCAGCCCAAGCGGCGTACAGAATTTTAATGAAAAACTGTTTTTT. Translating gives CASSPSGVQNFNEKLFF.

The chain uses TRBV28 and TRBJ1-5; TRBD1 aligns across 9 bases. CDR1 MDHEN and CDR2 SYDVKM come from the germline V gene. Trimming removed 1 base from V and 11 bases from J; junction bases left unmatched: 12. This CDR3 spans 16 amino acids. The CDR3 is CASSLYGTGLRLSQHF. The CDR3 region has the DNA TGTGCCAGCAGTTTATATGGGACAGGGCTTCGGTTGTCCCAGCATTTT.

A single count supports this clone. The V call is TRBV7-9, the J call TRBJ2-7; 8 bases align to TRBD1. Germline V CDR1 and CDR2: SEHNR, FQNEAQ (reference sequence). The ends lost 3 bases at V and 2 bases at J; junction bases unmatched: 3. The CDR3 extends over 14 amino acids. Here the CDR3 reads CASSLQGATYEQYF. The CDR3 coding sequence is TGTGCCAGCAGCTTGCAGGGGGCCACCTACGAGCAGTACTTC. Using reference TRBV7-9 and TRBJ2-7 for the parts outside the CDR3, the full variable domain is DTGVSQNPRHKITKRGQNVTFRCDPISEHNRLYWYRQTLGQGPEFLTYFQNEAQLEKSRLLSDRFSAERPKGSFSTLEIQRTEQGDSAMYLCASSLQGATYEQYFGPGTRLTVT.

The chain is built from TRBV7-8 and TRBJ1-2; 8 bases align to TRBD1. Germline V CDR1 and CDR2: SGHVS, FQNEAQ. Trimming cost V 1 base and J 7 bases; bases outside gene matches: 5. CDR3 length equals 14 residues. The chain's CDR3 is CASSLVQGALGYTF. CDR3 sequence (DNA): TGTGCCAGCAGCTTAGTCCAGGGGGCGCTTGGCTACACCTTC.

The chain combines TRBV5-1 with TRBJ2-1; 14 bases line up with TRBD2. This CDR3 region has 16 residues. V lost 0 bases to trimming and J lost 8 bases; unmatched junction nucleotides: 4. The germline V gene has CDR1 SGHRS and CDR2 YFSETQ. CDR3 sequence (DNA): TGCGCCAGCAGCTTGGAAGGGGGACTAGCGGGAGATGAGCAGTTCTTC. It yields the protein CASSLEGGLAGDEQFF.

The rearrangement uses TRBV5-1 and TRBJ2-7, with 7 bases that match TRBD2. Trimming took 5 bases from V and 2 from J; bases not matched to a gene: 7. CDR1 and CDR2 from the germline V gene are SGHRS and YFSETQ. The CDR3 spans 14 residues. The CDR3 DNA is TGCGCCAGCAGTCAGCGGGGCAGTCCCTACGAGCAGTACTTC. Protein product: CASSQRGSPYEQYF.

This clone came up once. The V call is TRBV5-1, the J call TRBJ1-4; no clear D gene. The CDR3 totals 14 residues. The germline V gene has CDR1 SGHRS and CDR2 YFSETQ. Trimming shortened V by 0 bases and J by 8 bases, and 11 bases separated the two germline ends. This chain's CDR3 is CASSLDGVGEKLFF. DNA of the CDR3: TGCGCCAGCAGCTTGGACGGAGTTGGGGAAAAACTGTTTTTT.

V and J are TRBV7-8 and TRBJ2-1, with unresolved D. Trimming shortened V by 8 bases and J by 6 bases, and 8 bases separated the two germline ends. Germline lookup yields CDR1 SGHVS and CDR2 FQNEAQ. The CDR3 spans 11 residues. The DNA of the CDR3 is TGTGCCAGCCGCATTAGCAATGAGCAGTTCTTC. Amino acids: CASRISNEQFF.

The count of this clone is one. This rearrangement joins TRBV29-1 to TRBJ2-7, with D perhaps matching TRBD2 (6 bases). CDR3 size: 11 residues. The germline V and J ends were trimmed by 3 bases and 5 bases, with 8 bases remaining between them. CDR1 SQVTM and CDR2 ANQGSEA come from the germline V gene. The CDR3 loop reads CSVERTNEQYF. The CDR3 coding sequence is TGCAGCGTTGAGAGGACTAACGAGCAGTACTTC.

J is TRBJ1-1 and V is TRBV28; the match to TRBD1 covers 9 bases. The CDR3 loop spans 15 amino acids. In germline, CDR1 is MDHEN, CDR2 SYDVKM. Unmatched junction bases numbered 11, after V lost 6 bases and J lost 6 bases. The CDR3 nucleotides read TGTGCCAGCAGACCCCACAGGGGGCGCGAGGCTGAAGCTTTCTTT. This gives the protein CASRPHRGREAEAFF.

This sequence joins TRBV5-4 and TRBJ1-2; unclear D gene. This CDR3 contains 15 residues. Trimming left V 3 bases short and J 4 bases short, with 16 bases between. CDR1 and CDR2 (germline): SGHNT, YYREEE (reference sequence). The CDR3 coding sequence is TGTGCCAGCAGCTCCCCAGCGGGGTCTCCCTATGGCTACACCTTC. Protein product: CASSSPAGSPYGYTF.

This rearrangement joins TRBV25-1 to TRBJ1-1; TRBD1 is a possible D gene (5 bases). CDR3 size: 12 residues. In germline, CDR1 is MGHDK, CDR2 SYGVNS. Trimming pared 5 bases from V and 7 bases from J, leaving 11 bases between. CDR3: CASSNDSLEAFF. The CDR3 DNA reads as TGTGCCAGCAGTAACGACAGCCTTGAAGCTTTCTTT.